This entry describes one T cell receptor (beta chain). Its matching antigen is unknown. This CDR3 is 16 amino acids long. Trimming left V 5 bases short and J 3 bases short, with 20 bases between. The germline V gene encodes CDR1 SEHNR and CDR2 FQNEAQ (reference sequence). The data originate from a study of T cells in Graves' hyperthyroidism and ophthalmopathy. Study at large: Initial diagnosis, before any treatment, was when peripheral blood was collected.

Uncontrolled infection, other autoimmune disease, pregnancy or lactation disqualified patients from enrolment. Points from the study as a whole: In blood, most of the thyroid clonotypes expanded above 0.001 were also present.

The CDR3 regions of TCR beta were amplified from RNA transcripts. A first-round RT-PCR of the TCR CDR3 used the HTBI primer set. TCRdb recomputed calls from the multiplex PCR reads with MiXCR, one row per CDR3 protein. There are some 250,000 distinct CDR3 sequences in the sample; over 12% occur only once, and 30% lies in the top ten. The rearrangement joins TRBV7-9 to TRBJ2-7; D call uncertain. The sequenced material came from blood. The TCR comes from a woman aged 45-65 years with Graves' hyperthyroidism that later progressed to Graves' ophthalmopathy. This CDR3 is CASSTEYWTEIYEQYF. The DNA for the CDR3 is TGTGCCAGCAGCACCGAATATTGGACGGAAATCTACGAGCAGTACTTC.